This T cell receptor (beta chain) was captured in a study of PD-1 blockade in classical Hodgkin lymphoma. Study in general: Patients were given intravenous nivolumab, 3 mg/kg, every 2 weeks. Study-wide findings and caveats: Relative to healthy donors, newly diagnosed patients reportedly had lower baseline TCR diversity, which was reported as lower still in relapsed/refractory patients.

Regarding this clone: Antigen unknown.

The protocol was immunoSEQ multiplex PCR, while the TCRdb copy is restricted to in-frame clones and leaves out a portion. The table lists some 95,000 clones, about 88% of them singletons. The CDR3 sequence is 11 residues long. Trimming removed 5 bases at V and 3 bases at J, with 5 bases between. Germline CDR1 SGHTA, CDR2 FQGNSA. Each patient's relapse followed autologous stem cell transplantation, and brentuximab vedotin exposure varied. This sequence joins TRBV7-2 and TRBJ2-7; D is uncertain. The TCR originated in a human donor with classical Hodgkin lymphoma. Sequencing used peripheral blood mononuclear cells (PBMCs), obtained before the second cycle of nivolumab. The CDR3 sequence is CASSEYYEQYF. CDR3 in DNA: TGTGCCAGCAGCGAGTACTACGAGCAGTACTTC. The whole variable domain, filled in from reference TRBV7-2 and TRBJ2-7, reads GAGVSQSPSNKVTEKGKDVELRCDPISGHTALYWYRQSLGQGLEFLIYFQGNSAPDKSGLPSDRFSAERTGGSVSTLTIQRTQQEDSAVYLCASSEYYEQYFGPGTRLTVT.